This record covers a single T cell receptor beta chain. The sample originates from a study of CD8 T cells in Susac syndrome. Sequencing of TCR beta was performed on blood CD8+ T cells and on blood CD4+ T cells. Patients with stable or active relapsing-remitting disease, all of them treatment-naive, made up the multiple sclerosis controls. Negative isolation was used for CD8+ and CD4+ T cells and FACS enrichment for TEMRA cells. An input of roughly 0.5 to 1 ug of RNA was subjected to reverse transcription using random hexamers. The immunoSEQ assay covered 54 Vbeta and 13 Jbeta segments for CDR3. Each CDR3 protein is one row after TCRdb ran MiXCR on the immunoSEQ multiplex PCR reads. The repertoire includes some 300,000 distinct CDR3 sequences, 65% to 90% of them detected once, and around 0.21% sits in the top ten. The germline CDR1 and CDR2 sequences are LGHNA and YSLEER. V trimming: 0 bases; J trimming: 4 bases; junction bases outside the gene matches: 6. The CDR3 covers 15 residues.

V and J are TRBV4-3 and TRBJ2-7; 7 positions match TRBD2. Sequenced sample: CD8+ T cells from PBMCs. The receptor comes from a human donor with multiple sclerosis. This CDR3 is CASSQDGGGPYEQYF. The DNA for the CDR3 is TGCGCCAGCAGCCAAGACGGGGGAGGGCCGTACGAGCAGTACTTC.